Given below is one T cell receptor (beta chain) in context. The V gene lost 0 bases and the J gene lost 4 bases, with 6 bases spanning the gap. The CDR3 consists of 13 residues. The germline gives CDR1 LGHNA, CDR2 YNFKEQ. The healthy adult donors were HIV-negative and reported no recent acute infections or vaccinations. These data belong to a study of shared clonotypes between healthy human individuals. The assay was immunoSEQ multiplex PCR, and TCRdb's table has in-frame clones only and misses some. The repertoire holds roughly 2,500,000 clones, with over 85% as singletons. The receptor was derived from a young man in good health. Some clones in this sample may be carry-over from other donors' samples. Material for sequencing was naive CD4+ T cells from PBMCs. Subset of the sample: CD45RA+ positively selected. The V gene is TRBV4-2, the J gene TRBJ1-2, with unresolved D. The CDR3 here is CASSQEAPYGYTF. The CDR3 coding sequence is TGTGCCAGCAGCCAAGAGGCACCCTATGGCTACACCTTC.